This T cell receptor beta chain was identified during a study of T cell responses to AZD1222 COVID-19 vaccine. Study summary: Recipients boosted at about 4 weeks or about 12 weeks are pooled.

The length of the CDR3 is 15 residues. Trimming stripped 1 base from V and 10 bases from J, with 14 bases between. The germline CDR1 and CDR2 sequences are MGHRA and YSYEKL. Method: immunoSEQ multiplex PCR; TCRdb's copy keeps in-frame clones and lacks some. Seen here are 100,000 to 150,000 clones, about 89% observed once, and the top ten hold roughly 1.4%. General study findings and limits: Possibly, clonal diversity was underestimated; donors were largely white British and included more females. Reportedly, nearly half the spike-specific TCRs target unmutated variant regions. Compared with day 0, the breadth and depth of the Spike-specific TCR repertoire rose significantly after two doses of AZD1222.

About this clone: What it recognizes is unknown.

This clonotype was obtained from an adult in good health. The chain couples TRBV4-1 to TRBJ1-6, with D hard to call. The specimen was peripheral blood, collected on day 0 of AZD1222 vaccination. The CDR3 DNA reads TGCGCCAGCAGCCAAGGGGGTCAAGGAGAATCACCCCTCCACTTT. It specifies CASSQGGQGESPLHF.